The 15 T cell receptor beta chains below all came from one sample that was sequenced in a study of a mutant IDH1 vaccine in newly diagnosed glioma. Indicated time point: week 47, end of study. Each dose of the vaccine consisted of 300 ug of mutant IDH1 20-mer peptide, with topical imiquimod. For these receptors, no antigen is known. The table came from immunoSEQ multiplex PCR; TCRdb's copy has only in-frame clones and leaves some out. This table has fewer than 95,000 clones, roughly four fifths appearing once. The sample here was PBMCs, taken from a glioma patient whose treatment included an IDH1 peptide vaccine. The source of these receptors is a man aged 35-49 years with glioma.

This clone was seen a few times. The chain combines TRBV18 with TRBJ2-4; possibly TRBD1 for D (5 bases). Per germline, CDR1 KGHSH and CDR2 LQKENI. This CDR3 is 15 amino acids long. Trimming stripped 3 bases from V and 7 bases from J, with 16 bases between. Here the CDR3 DNA reads TGTGCCAGCTCACCCGTTCAGGGCTCGTCGAACATTCAGTACTTC. It is translated as CASSPVQGSSNIQYF.

The V and J genes are TRBV10-3 and TRBJ2-4; D unresolved. Germline assignment: CDR1 ENHRY and CDR2 SYGVKD. The CDR3 is made up of 14 amino acids. V shed 2 bases and J shed 5 bases, with 10 bases lying between them. CDR3 region: CAISEKGRQNIQYF. CDR3 DNA sequence: TGTGCCATCAGTGAGAAAGGACGCCAAAACATTCAGTACTTC.

This clone appeared a few times. The chain has TRBV27 and TRBJ1-5; 10 positions match TRBD1. After removal of 4 bases from V and 5 bases from J, the junction contained 11 bases not matched to a gene. The length of the CDR3 is 17 residues. Germline-derived CDR1 and CDR2 are MNHEY and SMNVEV (reference sequence). CDR3 sequence: CASSSGTGQGGHQPQHF. CDR3 in DNA: TGTGCCAGCAGTTCCGGGACCGGACAGGGGGGTCATCAGCCCCAGCATTTT.

The chain couples TRBV19 to TRBJ2-7; TRBD1 agrees at 7 bases. Germline CDR1 is LNHDA and CDR2 is SQIVND (reference sequence). V was pared by 3 bases and J by 2 bases, with 4 bases of the junction left unmatched. The CDR3 runs 14 residues. CDR3 amino acids: CASSMGDRAYEQYF. The CDR3 DNA sequence: TGTGCCAGTAGTATGGGGGACAGAGCCTACGAGCAGTACTTC.

The sample holds a few counts of this clone. This chain uses TRBV7-9 with TRBJ2-1, with 14 bases aligning to TRBD2. The germline V gene has CDR1 SEHNR and CDR2 FQNEAQ (reference sequence). V shed 6 bases, J shed 14 bases, and the junction held 9 bases outside the gene matches. This CDR3 contains 14 residues. CDR3 protein: CASRTSGRAREEFF. The CDR3, as DNA: TGTGCCAGCAGGACTAGCGGGAGGGCGAGGGAGGAGTTCTTC. The full variable domain, with the rest looked up from reference TRBV7-9 and TRBJ2-1, is DTGVSQNPRHKITKRGQNVTFRCDPISEHNRLYWYRQTLGQGPEFLTYFQNEAQLEKSRLLSDRFSAERPKGSFSTLEIQRTEQGDSAMYLCASRTSGRAREEFFGPGTRLTVL.

The chain links TRBV6-5 to TRBJ1-2; D ambiguous. Trimming cost V 2 bases and J 5 bases, with 9 bases left between them. Germline values: CDR1 MNHEY, CDR2 SVGAGI. This CDR3 comprises 13 residues. This CDR3 is CASSYARRYGYTF. In DNA, the CDR3 is TGTGCCAGCAGTTACGCGCGGCGGTATGGCTACACCTTC.

Only one count was recorded for this clone. The chain uses TRBV10-1 and TRBJ2-1; no clear D gene. Trimming removed 4 bases at V and 4 bases at J, with 5 bases between. The germline V gene has CDR1 WNHNN and CDR2 SYGVQD (reference sequence). The CDR3 is made up of 12 amino acids. The CDR3 sequence: CASSGRYNEQFF. The DNA of the CDR3 is TGCGCCAGCAGTGGTCGGTACAATGAGCAGTTCTTC.

This clone was seen just once. For the CDR3, the DNA is TGTGCCATGACAGGGGGACAGGGGAAGGGGAACACTGAAGCTTTCTTT. Its protein is CAMTGGQGKGNTEAFF. The gene calls are TRBV7-9 and TRBJ1-1; 10 bases align to TRBD1. The ends lost 10 bases at V and 1 base at J; junction bases unmatched: 12. CDR3 length: 16 amino acids. The V gene's germline CDR1 is SEHNR and CDR2 FQNEAQ (reference sequence). The whole variable domain, filled in from reference TRBV7-9 and TRBJ1-1, reads DTGVSQNPRHKITKRGQNVTFRCDPISEHNRLYWYRQTLGQGPEFLTYFQNEAQLEKSRLLSDRFSAERPKGSFSTLEIQRTEQGDSAMYLCAMTGGQGKGNTEAFFGQGTRLTVV.

This chain links TRBV6-1 with TRBJ1-5; D is unclear. Looked up from germline, CDR1 is MNHNS and CDR2 is SASEGT. The ends were cut back, 2 bases at V and 4 bases at J, with 12 bases in the middle. The CDR3 loop spans 15 amino acids. CDR3 amino acids: CASSETRSENQPQHF. The CDR3, as DNA: TGTGCCAGCAGTGAAACGCGGTCGGAAAATCAGCCCCAGCATTTT.

V usage is TRBV28 and J usage is TRBJ2-7; possible D gene TRBD1, 5 bases. Trimming removed 7 bases from V and 0 bases from J, with 7 bases in between. The length of the CDR3 is 12 residues. Germline-derived CDR1 and CDR2 are MDHEN and SYDVKM. CDR3 coding DNA: TGTGCCAGCACAGGGTCCTCCTACGAGCAGTACTTC. Amino acid sequence: CASTGSSYEQYF.

This chain joins TRBV29-1 and TRBJ2-3; tentatively, D is TRBD2 (6 bases). The ends were cut back, 7 bases at V and 0 bases at J, with 11 bases in the middle. The CDR3 is 13 amino acids. CDR1 and CDR2 (germline): SQVTM, ANQGSEA. The CDR3 loop reads CSGWDSSTDTQYF. Here the CDR3 DNA reads TGCAGCGGCTGGGACTCCAGCACAGATACGCAGTATTTT.

The CDR3 spells CASSPPGGEKLFF. For the CDR3, the DNA is TGTGCCAGCAGCCCGCCCGGAGGAGAAAAACTGTTTTTT. The chain is built from TRBV11-2 and TRBJ1-4; D is unresolved. V dropped 5 bases and J dropped 8 bases, with 12 bases sitting between them. CDR1 is SGHAT, CDR2 FQNNGV, per germline. CDR3 length equals 13 residues.

The gene calls are TRBV28 and TRBJ2-3; 9 bases agree with TRBD1. V trimming: 1 base; J trimming: 2 bases; junction bases outside the gene matches: 16. CDR3 length equals 20 residues. Germline CDR1 reads MDHEN; CDR2 reads SYDVKM. The CDR3 region is CASSLYGVGTGSFPTDTQYF. CDR3 nucleotides: TGTGCCAGCAGTTTATATGGAGTTGGGACAGGGAGTTTTCCCACAGATACGCAGTATTTT.

CDR3 region: CASSLYRVGETQYF. The CDR3 DNA is TGTGCCAGCAGTTTATACAGGGTAGGGGAGACCCAGTACTTC. The J gene is TRBJ2-5, the V gene TRBV27, with D maybe TRBD1 (6 bases). Deletions cut 1 base from V and 5 bases from J, with 11 bases between. The germline V gene encodes CDR1 MNHEY and CDR2 SMNVEV (reference sequence). CDR3 length equals 14 residues.

The chain links TRBV28 to TRBJ2-5, with 7 bases matching TRBD2. The CDR3 is 12 amino acids. The V segment lost 8 bases and the J segment 4 bases; nucleotides outside the gene matches: 4. In germline, CDR1 is MDHEN, CDR2 SYDVKM. CDR3 amino acids: CASRGGVETQYF. The DNA for the CDR3 is TGTGCCAGCCGGGGAGGGGTAGAGACCCAGTACTTC.